This TCR beta chain was identified during a study of T cell repertoires in cytomegalovirus infection. Study results and caveats: CMV carriers with the relevant HLA were identified by cumulative public TCR beta family frequency. Within the response measured ex vivo, HLA-C-restricted CMV-specific TCR beta clonotypes were dominant.

Via MiXCR, TCRdb re-called the reads, giving one row per CDR3 protein. The sample lists over 450,000 distinct CDR3 sequences, 11% occurring once. This CDR3 comprises 17 residues. J was trimmed by 4 bases and V by 0 bases; bases with no gene match: 11. Germline assignment: CDR1 SGHRS and CDR2 YFSETQ. In the case of this clonotype: Its cognate antigen is unknown.

Input material: PBMCs. This chain connects TRBV5-1 to TRBJ1-2, with 8 nucleotides matching TRBD1. The TCR comes from a human donor in good health (CMV status not recorded). Some clones in this sample may be carry-over from other donors' samples. CDR3 bases: TGCGCCAGCAGCTTGGGGGACAGGCTATGGCCCATCTATGGCTACACCTTC. This gives the protein CASSLGDRLWPIYGYTF.